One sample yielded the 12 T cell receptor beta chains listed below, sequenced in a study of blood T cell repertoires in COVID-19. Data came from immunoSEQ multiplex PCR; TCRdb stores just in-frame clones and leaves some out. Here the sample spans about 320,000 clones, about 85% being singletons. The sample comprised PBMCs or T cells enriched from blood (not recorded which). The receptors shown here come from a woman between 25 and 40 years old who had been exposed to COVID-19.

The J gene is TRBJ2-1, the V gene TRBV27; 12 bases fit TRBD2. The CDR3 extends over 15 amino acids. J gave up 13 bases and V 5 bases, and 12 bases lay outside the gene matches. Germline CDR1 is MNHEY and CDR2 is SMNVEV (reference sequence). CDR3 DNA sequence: TGTGCCAGCAGTATACAAAGCCTAGCGGGAGGGGAACAGTTCTTC. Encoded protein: CASSIQSLAGGEQFF.

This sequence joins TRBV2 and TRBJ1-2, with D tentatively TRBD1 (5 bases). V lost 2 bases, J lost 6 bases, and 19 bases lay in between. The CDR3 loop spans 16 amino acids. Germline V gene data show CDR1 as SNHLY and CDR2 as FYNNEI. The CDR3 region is CASSESPVWSGNGYTF. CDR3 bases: TGTGCCAGCAGTGAAAGTCCCGTGTGGTCAGGGAATGGCTACACCTTC.

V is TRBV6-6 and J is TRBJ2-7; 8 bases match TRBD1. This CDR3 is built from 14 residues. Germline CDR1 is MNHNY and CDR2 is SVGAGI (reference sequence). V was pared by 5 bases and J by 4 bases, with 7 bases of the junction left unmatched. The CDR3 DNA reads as TGTGCCAGCAGTCCTACGACAGGGGTTTACGAGCAGTACTTC. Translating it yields CASSPTTGVYEQYF.

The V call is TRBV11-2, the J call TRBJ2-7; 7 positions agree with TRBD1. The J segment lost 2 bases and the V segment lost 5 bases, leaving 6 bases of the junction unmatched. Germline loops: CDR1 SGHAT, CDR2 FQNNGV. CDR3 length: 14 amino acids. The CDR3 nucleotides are TGTGCCAGCAGCGGACGACAGGGACCCTACGAGCAGTACTTC. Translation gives CASSGRQGPYEQYF.

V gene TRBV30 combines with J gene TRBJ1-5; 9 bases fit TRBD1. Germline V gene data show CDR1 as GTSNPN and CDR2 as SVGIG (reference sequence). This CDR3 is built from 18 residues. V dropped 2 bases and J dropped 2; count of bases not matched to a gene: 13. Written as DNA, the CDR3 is TGTGCCTGGAGTCGTGGGACAGGGACAACCGATGGCAATCAGCCCCAGCATTTT. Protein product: CAWSRGTGTTDGNQPQHF.

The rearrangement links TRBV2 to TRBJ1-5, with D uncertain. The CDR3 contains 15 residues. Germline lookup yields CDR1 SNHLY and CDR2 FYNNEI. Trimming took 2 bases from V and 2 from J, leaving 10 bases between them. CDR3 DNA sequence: TGTGCCAGCAGTGAACGGGTAAAGGGCAATCAGCCCCAGCATTTT. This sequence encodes CASSERVKGNQPQHF. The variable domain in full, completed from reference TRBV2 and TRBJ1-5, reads EPEVTQTPSHQVTQMGQEVILRCVPISNHLYFYWYRQILGQKVEFLVSFYNNEISEKSEIFDDQFSVERPDGSNFTLKIRSTKLEDSAMYFCASSERVKGNQPQHFGDGTRLSIL.

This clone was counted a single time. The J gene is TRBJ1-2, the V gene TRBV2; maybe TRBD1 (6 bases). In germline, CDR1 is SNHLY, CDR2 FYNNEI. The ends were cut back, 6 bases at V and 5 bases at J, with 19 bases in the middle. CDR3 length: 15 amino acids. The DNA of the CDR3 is TGTGCCAGCAGCCGGACAGTAGACTACTATTATGGCTACACCTTC. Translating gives CASSRTVDYYYGYTF.

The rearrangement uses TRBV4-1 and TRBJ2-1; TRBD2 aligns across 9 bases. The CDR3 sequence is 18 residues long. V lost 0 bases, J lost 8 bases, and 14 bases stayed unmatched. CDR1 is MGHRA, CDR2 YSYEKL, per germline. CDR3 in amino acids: CASSQDRKVSGSRDEQFF. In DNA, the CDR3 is TGCGCCAGCAGCCAAGATCGAAAAGTTAGCGGGAGTCGAGATGAGCAGTTCTTC.

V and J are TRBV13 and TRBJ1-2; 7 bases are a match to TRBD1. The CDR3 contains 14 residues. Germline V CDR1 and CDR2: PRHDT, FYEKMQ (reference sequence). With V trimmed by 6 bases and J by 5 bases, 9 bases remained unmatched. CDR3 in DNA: TGTGCCAGCAGACGAAGGGACAGACCGTATGGCTACACCTTC. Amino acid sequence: CASRRRDRPYGYTF.

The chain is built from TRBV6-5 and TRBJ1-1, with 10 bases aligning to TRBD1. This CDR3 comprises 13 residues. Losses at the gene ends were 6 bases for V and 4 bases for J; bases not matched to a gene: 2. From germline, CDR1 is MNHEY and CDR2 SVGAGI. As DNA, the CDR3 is TGTGCCAGCAGCTGGGACAGGGGCACTGAAGCTTTCTTT. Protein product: CASSWDRGTEAFF.

The CDR3 sequence is CASRPPMGRGDTEAFF. The DNA for the CDR3 is TGTGCCAGCAGACCTCCGATGGGGCGCGGGGACACTGAAGCTTTCTTT. The J gene is TRBJ1-1, the V gene TRBV28, with a weak D call TRBD1 (5 bases). Trimming left V 6 bases short and J 3 bases short, with 20 bases between. Germline loops: CDR1 MDHEN, CDR2 SYDVKM. The length of the CDR3 is 16 residues.

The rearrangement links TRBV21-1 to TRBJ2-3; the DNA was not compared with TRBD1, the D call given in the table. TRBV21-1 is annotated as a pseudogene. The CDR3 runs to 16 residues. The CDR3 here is CASSSGGRAGSDTQYF. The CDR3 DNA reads TGTGCCAGCAGCTCAGGGGGCAGGGCTGGGTCAGATACGCAGTATTTT.